The source of this TCR beta chain is a study of metastatic and nonmetastatic thyroid tumors. In the study overall: Repertoires from blood and tumor or nodule tissue of malignant and benign thyroid patients were compared.

Patients were all untreated before their thyroid surgery. Findings and limits, study-wide: In both blood and tumor samples, TCR beta diversity was reported significantly higher for malignant than benign nodules.

Original handling: Using the CDR3 differences seen across clinicopathological groups, the authors built a distant-metastasis classifier for papillary thyroid cancer, which was meant to discriminate distant-metastatic patients. TCRdb re-called the PCR reads through MiXCR. These V and J calls are TCRdb output, not the study's own analysis. The sample has tens of thousands of clones, roughly 28% seen once. The CDR3 is 14 residues long. V lost 6 bases to trimming and J lost 4 bases, with 16 bases between them. Germline assignment: CDR1 DFQATT and CDR2 SNEGSKA (reference sequence). This clone showed up just a few times. Its antigen is not identified.

Sequenced sample: blood. This TCR derives from a male donor with papillary thyroid cancer or a benign thyroid nodule (not recorded which). Some clones in this sample may be carry-over from other donors' samples. V is TRBV20-1 and J is TRBJ1-5; D is unclear. CDR3 in amino acids: CSATLNIGNQPQHF. The CDR3 DNA follows: TGCAGTGCCACCCTAAATATTGGGAATCAGCCCCAGCATTTT.